The source of this TCR beta chain is a study of PD-1 blockade in classical Hodgkin lymphoma. Study outcomes and limitations: Significant TCR diversity gains by C4D1 occurred in CD4+ but not CD8+ cells. It was among complete responders that baseline diversity resembled that of newly diagnosed patients.

Every one of the patients relapsed after autologous stem cell transplantation (brentuximab vedotin exposure was variable). Germline V CDR1 and CDR2: SGHTS, YDEGEE. The CDR3 runs 18 residues. The J segment lost 7 bases and the V segment lost 1 base, leaving 17 bases of the junction unmatched. Concerning this clone: The antigen remains undetermined.

The table came from immunoSEQ multiplex PCR; TCRdb's copy has only in-frame clones and leaves some out. Among 45,000 or so clones, approximately 70% were seen once, and the ten largest hold 11%. The chain uses TRBV5-8 and TRBJ2-3, with 8 bases identical to TRBD1. The receptor comes from a human donor with classical Hodgkin lymphoma. Sequencing was performed on peripheral blood mononuclear cells (PBMCs), taken at baseline. This CDR3 reads CASSLLFDRGDAGNTQYF. In nucleotides, the CDR3 is TGTGCCAGCAGCTTGCTTTTCGACAGGGGAGACGCCGGAAATACGCAGTATTTT.